This T cell receptor (beta chain) was recorded in a study of long-term antiretroviral therapy in people with HIV. Study outcomes and limitations: Controls had broader CDR3 length ranges than HIV repertoires did. Blood, drawn from about 2004 to 2018, may reflect older ART regimens. Clones that had undergone expansion before ART dominated the repertoire at all time points.

One or more pre-ART and two or more post-ART PBMC samples were available from each donor. At the survey level, the v3.0 immunoSEQ assay was run. The data were produced by immunoSEQ multiplex PCR, yet TCRdb's version contains in-frame clones alone and is incomplete. The sample has tens of thousands of clones; more than 85% are singletons. V was pared by 5 bases and J by 6 bases, with 5 bases of the junction left unmatched. The CDR3 extends over 13 amino acids. The germline CDR1 and CDR2 sequences are MNHEY and SVGAGI. Worth noting for this clone: Its antigen is currently unknown.

The chain employs TRBV6-5 and TRBJ2-3, with 7 bases fitting TRBD1. This receptor was identified in a man over 45 with HIV. The starting material was unsorted PBMCs, obtained 5.3 years after starting antiretroviral therapy. This chain's CDR3 is CASSPGTADTQYF. CDR3 nucleotide sequence: TGTGCCAGCAGTCCTGGGACAGCTGATACGCAGTATTTT.